The TCR beta chain under discussion was sequenced for a study of neurological immune-mediated disorders. This clonotype was counted many times. Its antigen is currently unknown. Germline-derived CDR1 and CDR2 are SGHRS and YFSETQ. The CDR3 consists of 15 residues. The ends lost 3 bases at V and 2 bases at J; junction bases unmatched: 4. TCRdb re-called the 5' RACE reads through MiXCR, storing one row per CDR3 protein. This sample yields 95,000 to 150,000 distinct CDR3 sequences, of which 3.2% are seen a single time; 1.3% belongs to the top ten. Study observations and caveats: With the multiple sclerosis repertoire cluster, neither clinical nor MRI features showed any association.

The source of this sequence is a woman aged 25 to 39 with multiple sclerosis. This chain connects TRBV5-1 to TRBJ2-3, with 9 bases identical to TRBD1. The sample taken for sequencing was PBMCs. The CDR3 spells CASSSGTGFTDTQYF. CDR3 nucleotides: TGCGCCAGCAGCTCCGGGACAGGGTTCACAGATACGCAGTATTTT.